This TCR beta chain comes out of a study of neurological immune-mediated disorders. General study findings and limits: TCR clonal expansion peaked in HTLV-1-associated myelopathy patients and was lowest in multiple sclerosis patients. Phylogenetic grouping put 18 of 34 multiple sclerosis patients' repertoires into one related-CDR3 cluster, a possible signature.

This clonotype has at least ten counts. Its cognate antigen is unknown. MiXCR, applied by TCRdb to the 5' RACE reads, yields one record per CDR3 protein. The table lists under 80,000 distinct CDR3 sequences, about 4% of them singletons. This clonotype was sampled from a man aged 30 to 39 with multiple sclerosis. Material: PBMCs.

As DNA, the CDR3 is TGTGCCAGCAGCGTAGGAGCGGGGGGCGCCCCGAGGGAGCAGTACTTC. Amino acids: CASSVGAGGAPREQYF. The J gene is TRBJ2-7, the V gene TRBV9; TRBD2 matches 9 bases. Germline CDR1 is SGDLS and CDR2 is YYNGEE. The V and J ends lost 0 bases and 7 bases, in that order; junction bases with no gene match: 11. CDR3 length equals 16 residues.